These 26 T cell receptor beta chains were sequenced from one sample in a study of OX40 agonist ivuxolimab in advanced cancers. Generated by immunoSEQ multiplex PCR, the TCRdb table keeps only in-frame clones and is missing some. The table lists about 72,000 clones, over 75% of them singletons, with approximately 5% in the top ten. The specimen was CD4+ or CD8+ T cells sorted from blood, collected in a trial of the OX40 agonist ivuxolimab. The receptors were sampled from an adult with an advanced solid tumor such as melanoma, head and neck, liver or kidney cancer.

This chain uses TRBV9 with TRBJ2-7; tentative D call: TRBD1 (6 bases). CDR1 and CDR2 (germline): SGDLS, YYNGEE. The CDR3 runs to 13 residues. V dropped 4 bases and J dropped 2 bases, with 10 bases sitting between them. The CDR3 coding sequence is TGTGCCAGCAGCCCGACAGGAACCTACGAGCAGTACTTC. It codes for CASSPTGTYEQYF. Complete variable domain (other parts from reference TRBV9 and TRBJ2-7): DSGVTQTPKHLITATGQRVTLRCSPRSGDLSVYWYQQSLDQGLQFLIQYYNGEERAKGNILERFSAQQFPDLHSELNLSSLELGDSALYFCASSPTGTYEQYFGPGTRLTVT.

This clone was recorded only once. This chain connects TRBV6-1 to TRBJ1-4; D gene uncertain. Trimming stripped 6 bases from V and 0 bases from J, with 8 bases between. The germline V gene has CDR1 MNHNS and CDR2 SASEGT. This CDR3 is 14 amino acids long. Written as DNA, the CDR3 is TGTGCCAGCAGGATGGTCGCAACTAATGAAAAACTGTTTTTT. Translating gives CASRMVATNEKLFF.

CDR3 nucleotide sequence: TGTGCCAGCAGCCAAAGGTCTAGCGGGAGTGTGAATGAGCAGTTCTTC. Its translation is CASSQRSSGSVNEQFF. V gene TRBV4-2 combines with J gene TRBJ2-1; 10 nucleotides align to TRBD2. Germline V CDR1 and CDR2: LGHNA, YNFKEQ. After removal of 2 bases from V and 7 bases from J, the junction contained 8 bases not matched to a gene. This CDR3 spans 16 amino acids.

V gene TRBV7-9 combines with J gene TRBJ2-1; TRBD1 matches 11 bases. V lost 4 bases to trimming and J lost 8 bases; unmatched junction nucleotides: 4. In germline, CDR1 is SEHNR, CDR2 FQNEAQ (reference sequence). The CDR3 runs to 14 residues. CDR3 in DNA: TGTGCCAGCAGCTCACGGACAGGGGGCGATGAGCAGTTCTTC. Its protein product is CASSSRTGGDEQFF. The variable domain in full, with the rest retrieved from reference TRBV7-9 and TRBJ2-1, is DTGVSQNPRHKITKRGQNVTFRCDPISEHNRLYWYRQTLGQGPEFLTYFQNEAQLEKSRLLSDRFSAERPKGSFSTLEIQRTEQGDSAMYLCASSSRTGGDEQFFGPGTRLTVL.

J is TRBJ1-2 and V is TRBV5-6, with D uncertain. Germline V gene lookup returns CDR1 SGHDT and CDR2 YYEEEE. V lost 1 base, J lost 0 bases, and 7 bases lay in between. The CDR3 consists of 14 residues. The CDR3 reads CASSLTRTNYGYTF. CDR3 nucleotides: TGTGCCAGCAGCTTGACACGGACTAACTATGGCTACACCTTC.

This rearrangement joins TRBV7-6 to TRBJ1-2, with unresolved D. The CDR3 sequence is 14 residues long. Germline CDR1 reads SGHVS; CDR2 reads FNYEAQ. Trimming shortened V by 5 bases and J by 0 bases, and 10 bases separated the two germline ends. Here the CDR3 reads CASSPRGANYGYTF. The CDR3 DNA sequence: TGTGCCAGCAGCCCACGAGGAGCTAACTATGGCTACACCTTC.

The chain combines TRBV5-1 with TRBJ1-4; possibly TRBD1 for D (6 bases). Germline CDR1 reads SGHRS; CDR2 reads YFSETQ. Trimming took 0 bases from V and 11 from J, leaving 14 bases between them. The CDR3 loop spans 14 amino acids. Written as DNA, the CDR3 is TGCGCCAGCAGCTTGGAACCCGGGACACCGAAACTGTTTTTT. Its protein is CASSLEPGTPKLFF.

The rearrangement uses TRBV7-9 and TRBJ1-1; tentatively, D is TRBD1 (5 bases). Trimming stripped 5 bases from V and 5 bases from J, with 21 bases between. CDR1 and CDR2 from the germline V gene are SEHNR and FQNEAQ (reference sequence). The length of the CDR3 is 16 residues. The chain's CDR3 is CASSQDPRGSGTEAFF. The DNA of the CDR3 is TGTGCCAGCAGCCAAGACCCCCGGGGGTCGGGAACTGAAGCTTTCTTT.

The chain recombines TRBV7-2 with TRBJ2-1; D ambiguous. In germline, CDR1 is SGHTA, CDR2 FQGNSA. This CDR3 comprises 16 residues. Deletions cut 0 bases from V and 0 bases from J, with 9 bases between. The chain's CDR3 is CASSLAAGASYNEQFF. The CDR3 nucleotides read TGTGCCAGCAGCTTAGCGGCAGGAGCCTCCTACAATGAGCAGTTCTTC.

The rearrangement uses TRBV7-3 and TRBJ1-1; D gene unclear. V gave up 1 base and J gave up 11 bases, with 14 bases separating them. This CDR3 has 13 amino acids. Germline CDR1 reads SGHTA; CDR2 reads FQGTGA. The CDR3 here is CASSLKVGMKAFF. CDR3 DNA sequence: TGTGCCAGCAGCTTAAAGGTGGGGATGAAGGCTTTCTTT.

V usage is TRBV20-1 and J usage is TRBJ2-7, with D possibly being TRBD1 (5 bases). V lost 3 bases, J lost 3 bases, and 6 bases lay in between. This CDR3 is 11 amino acids long. The germline V gene encodes CDR1 DFQATT and CDR2 SNEGSKA (reference sequence). The CDR3 region has the DNA TGCAGTGCTAGTGACAGCTACGAGCAGTACTTC. This translates into CSASDSYEQYF.

The V call is TRBV7-9, the J call TRBJ2-7; TRBD2 aligns across 8 bases. The V and J ends lost 4 bases and 13 bases, in that order; junction bases with no gene match: 9. This CDR3 region has 12 residues. The V gene's germline CDR1 is SEHNR and CDR2 FQNEAQ (reference sequence). CDR3 nucleotides: TGTGCCAGCAGCTCCGGACTAGCCAGCTCCTACTTC. As protein: CASSSGLASSYF.

The chain combines TRBV28 with TRBJ1-1, with 8 bases identical to TRBD1. This CDR3 region has 14 residues. CDR1 MDHEN and CDR2 SYDVKM come from the germline V gene. After removal of 5 bases from V and 5 bases from J, the junction contained 7 bases not matched to a gene. CDR3 DNA: TGTGCCAGCAGTCCAGGACAGGGCTGGACTGAAGCTTTCTTT. Its protein product is CASSPGQGWTEAFF. Drawing the rest from reference TRBV28 and TRBJ1-1, the complete variable domain is DVKVTQSSRYLVKRTGEKVFLECVQDMDHENMFWYRQDPGLGLRLIYFSYDVKMKEKGDIPEGYSVSREKKERFSLILESASTNQTSMYLCASSPGQGWTEAFFGQGTRLTVV.

This clone was found once. V and J are TRBV18 and TRBJ1-1; 10 bases align to TRBD1. CDR1 and CDR2 (germline): KGHSH, LQKENI. V shed 3 bases and J 4 bases; nucleotides not matched to a gene: 2. The CDR3 totals 14 residues. The CDR3 coding sequence is TGTGCCAGCTCACCGGGACAGGGGACCACTGAAGCTTTCTTT. This translates into CASSPGQGTTEAFF.

This rearrangement joins TRBV5-8 to TRBJ1-5; possible D gene TRBD1, 5 bases. The V gene's germline CDR1 is SGHTS and CDR2 YDEGEE. The length of the CDR3 is 15 residues. V lost 3 bases, J lost 1 base, and 11 bases lay in between. This chain's CDR3 is CASSWGRASNQPQHF. The CDR3 region has the DNA TGTGCCAGCAGCTGGGGACGGGCGAGCAATCAGCCCCAGCATTTT. The full variable domain, with the rest looked up from reference TRBV5-8 and TRBJ1-5, is EAGVTQSPTHLIKTRGQQATLRCSPISGHTSVYWYQQALGLGLQFLLWYDEGEERNRGNFPPRFSGRQFPNYSSELNVNALELEDSALYLCASSWGRASNQPQHFGDGTRLSIL.

The V gene is TRBV28, the J gene TRBJ1-3; D gene unclear. CDR1 is MDHEN and CDR2 is SYDVKM in the germline V gene. This CDR3 has 15 amino acids. Trimming removed 4 bases from V and 2 bases from J, with 12 bases in between. Written as DNA, the CDR3 is TGTGCCAGCAGTTCTAACCCTGGGGCTGGAAACACCATATATTTT. Translated: CASSSNPGAGNTIYF.

The rearrangement uses TRBV5-6 and TRBJ2-7; possible D gene TRBD1, 6 bases. The CDR3 contains 14 residues. Per germline, CDR1 SGHDT and CDR2 YYEEEE. Trimming removed 4 bases at V and 2 bases at J, with 13 bases between. The CDR3 loop is CASSIGQQPYEQYF. The DNA for the CDR3 is TGTGCCAGCAGCATAGGACAGCAACCCTACGAGCAGTACTTC.

The gene calls are TRBV29-1 and TRBJ2-1; 7 bases are shared with TRBD2. This CDR3 is built from 16 residues. V gave up 1 base and J gave up 0 bases; unmatched junction bases: 6. Germline V gene lookup returns CDR1 SQVTM and CDR2 ANQGSEA. CDR3 amino acids: CSVEGGGIFSYNEQFF. CDR3 DNA sequence: TGCAGCGTTGAAGGCGGGGGAATATTCTCCTACAATGAGCAGTTCTTC.

The count of this clone is one. This chain links TRBV5-6 with TRBJ1-5; a possible D gene is TRBD1 (5 bases). V was cut by 4 bases and J by 5 bases, with 10 bases left in between. Germline CDR1 and CDR2: SGHDT and YYEEEE. The CDR3 is 13 residues long. The chain's CDR3 is CASSKGRYQPQHF. CDR3 DNA: TGTGCCAGCAGCAAGGGACGTTATCAGCCCCAGCATTTT.

The chain carries TRBV5-8 and TRBJ2-1; unclear D gene. The CDR3 loop spans 17 amino acids. Trimming left V 4 bases short and J 0 bases short, with 17 bases between. Germline V lookup: CDR1 SGHTS, CDR2 YDEGEE. CDR3 loop: CASSLLQVSNSYNEQFF. CDR3 bases: TGTGCCAGCAGCCTTCTCCAGGTGTCTAACTCCTACAATGAGCAGTTCTTC.

The chain joins TRBV11-3 to TRBJ2-1; 8 nucleotides line up with TRBD2. Germline-derived CDR1 and CDR2 are SGHNT and YENEEA. The V segment lost 5 bases and the J segment 4 bases; nucleotides outside the gene matches: 7. The CDR3 runs 15 residues. CDR3 amino acids: CASSLLAGIYNEQFF. As DNA, the CDR3 is TGTGCCAGCAGCCTCTTAGCGGGGATTTACAATGAGCAGTTCTTC.

The genes are TRBV7-9 and TRBJ2-1; D may match TRBD1 or TRBD2 (6 bases each). The V end was cut by 2 bases, the J end by 7 bases, with 27 bases between. The length of the CDR3 is 19 residues. Per germline, CDR1 SEHNR and CDR2 FQNEAQ (reference sequence). CDR3 nucleotides: TGTGCCAGCAGCTTATATGGACAGAGAAAGGGCGGGAACATTAATGAGCAGTTCTTC. This gives the protein CASSLYGQRKGGNINEQFF.

This clone was counted only a few times. The CDR3 DNA reads TGCGCCAGCGCCGGGACAGGGGCTGGGGAGCAGTACTTC. It translates to CASAGTGAGEQYF. The chain is built from TRBV5-1 and TRBJ2-7; 10 nucleotides match TRBD1. Trimming at V came to 7 bases and at J to 7 bases, leaving 8 bases not matched to a gene. CDR1 and CDR2 from the germline V gene are SGHRS and YFSETQ. The CDR3 sequence is 13 residues long.

The CDR3 region is CASSQPSGGYNEQFF. CDR3 sequence (DNA): TGCGCCAGCAGCCAACCTAGCGGGGGTTACAATGAGCAGTTCTTC. The chain carries TRBV4-1 and TRBJ2-1; 10 nucleotides line up with TRBD2. V gave up 2 bases and J gave up 4 bases; unmatched junction bases: 2. Germline V gene data show CDR1 as MGHRA and CDR2 as YSYEKL. The CDR3 consists of 15 residues.

This chain connects TRBV7-9 to TRBJ2-5; no clear D gene. Germline V gene sequence: CDR1 SEHNR, CDR2 FQNEAQ (reference sequence). Deletions cut 1 base from V and 1 base from J, with 10 bases between. The CDR3 contains 15 residues. The CDR3 reads CASSLDVVIQETQYF. For the CDR3, the DNA is TGTGCCAGCAGCTTAGACGTGGTTATCCAAGAGACCCAGTACTTC.

The rearrangement joins TRBV23-1 to TRBJ2-7; maybe TRBD1 (5 bases). TRBV23-1 belongs to the ORF category, with a function that is uncertain. The CDR3 covers 15 residues. Deletions cut 6 bases from V and 2 bases from J, with 17 bases between. The DNA of the CDR3 is TGCGCCAGCAGCCAAGCAACAGGTGGGGCCTACGAGCAGTACTTC. This gives the protein CASSQATGGAYEQYF.